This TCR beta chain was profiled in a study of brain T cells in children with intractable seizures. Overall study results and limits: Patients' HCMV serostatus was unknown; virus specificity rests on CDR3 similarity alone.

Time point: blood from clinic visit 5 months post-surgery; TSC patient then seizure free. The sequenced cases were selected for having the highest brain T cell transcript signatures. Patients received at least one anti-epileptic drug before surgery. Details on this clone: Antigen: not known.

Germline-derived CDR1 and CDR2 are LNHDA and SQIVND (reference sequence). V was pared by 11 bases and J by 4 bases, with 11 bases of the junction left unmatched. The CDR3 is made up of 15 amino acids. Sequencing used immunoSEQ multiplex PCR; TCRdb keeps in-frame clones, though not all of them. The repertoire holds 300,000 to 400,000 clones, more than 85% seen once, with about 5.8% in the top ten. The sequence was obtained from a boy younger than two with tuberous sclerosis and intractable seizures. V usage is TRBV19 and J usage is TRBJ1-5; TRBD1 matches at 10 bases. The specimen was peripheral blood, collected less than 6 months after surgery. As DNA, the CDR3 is TGTGCCGGGTCCTCCGGGACAGGGGCAAATCAGCCCCAGCATTTT. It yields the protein CAGSSGTGANQPQHF.